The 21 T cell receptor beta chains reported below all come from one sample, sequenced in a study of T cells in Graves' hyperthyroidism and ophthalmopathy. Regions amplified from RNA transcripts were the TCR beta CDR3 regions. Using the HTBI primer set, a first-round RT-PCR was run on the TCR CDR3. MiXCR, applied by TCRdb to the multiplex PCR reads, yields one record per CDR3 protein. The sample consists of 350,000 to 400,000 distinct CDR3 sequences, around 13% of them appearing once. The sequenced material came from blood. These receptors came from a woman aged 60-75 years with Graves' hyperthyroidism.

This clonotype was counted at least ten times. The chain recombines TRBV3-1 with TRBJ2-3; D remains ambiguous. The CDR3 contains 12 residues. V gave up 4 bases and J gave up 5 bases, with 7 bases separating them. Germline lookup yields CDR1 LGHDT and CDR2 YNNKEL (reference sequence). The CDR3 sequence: CASSRLRDTQYF. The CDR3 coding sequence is TGTGCCAGCAGCCGCCTACGAGATACGCAGTATTTT.

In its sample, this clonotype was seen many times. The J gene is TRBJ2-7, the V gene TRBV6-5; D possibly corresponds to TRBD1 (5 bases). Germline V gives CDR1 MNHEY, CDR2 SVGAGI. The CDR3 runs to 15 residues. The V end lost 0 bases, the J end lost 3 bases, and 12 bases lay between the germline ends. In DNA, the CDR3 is TGTGCCAGCAGTTACTCGGGGCTCCGCGGCTACGAGCAGTACTTC. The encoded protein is CASSYSGLRGYEQYF.

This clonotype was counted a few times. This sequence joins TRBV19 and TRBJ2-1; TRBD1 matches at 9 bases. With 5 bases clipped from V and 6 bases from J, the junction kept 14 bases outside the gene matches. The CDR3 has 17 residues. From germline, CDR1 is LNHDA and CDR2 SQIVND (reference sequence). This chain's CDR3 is CASSASPQGAVSNEQFF. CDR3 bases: TGTGCCAGTAGTGCCTCCCCACAGGGGGCGGTTAGCAATGAGCAGTTCTTC.

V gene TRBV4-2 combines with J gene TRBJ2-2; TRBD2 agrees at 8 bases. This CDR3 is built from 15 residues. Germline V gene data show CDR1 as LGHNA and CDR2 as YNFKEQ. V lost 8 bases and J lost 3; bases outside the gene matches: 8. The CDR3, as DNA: TGTGCCAGCGCGCCGGGACTAGGTTACACCGGGGAGCTGTTTTTT. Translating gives CASAPGLGYTGELFF.

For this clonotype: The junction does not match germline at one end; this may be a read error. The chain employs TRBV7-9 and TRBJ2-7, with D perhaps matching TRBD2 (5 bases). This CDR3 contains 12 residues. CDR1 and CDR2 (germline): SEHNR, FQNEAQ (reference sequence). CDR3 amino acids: CASGFSGSQQYF. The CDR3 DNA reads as TGTGCCAGCGGCTTCAGTGGGAGCCAGCAGTACTTC. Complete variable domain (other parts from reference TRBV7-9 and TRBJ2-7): DTGVSQNPRHKITKRGQNVTFRCDPISEHNRLYWYRQTLGQGPEFLTYFQNEAQLEKSRLLSDRFSAERPKGSFSTLEIQRTEQGDSAMYLCASGFSGSQQYFGPGTRLTVT.

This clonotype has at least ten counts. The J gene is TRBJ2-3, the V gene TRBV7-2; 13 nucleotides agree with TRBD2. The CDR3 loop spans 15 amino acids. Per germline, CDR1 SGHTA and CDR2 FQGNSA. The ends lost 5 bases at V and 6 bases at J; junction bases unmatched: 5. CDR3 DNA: TGTGCCAGCAGCCGGACTAGCGGGAGTATCGATACGCAGTATTTT. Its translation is CASSRTSGSIDTQYF.

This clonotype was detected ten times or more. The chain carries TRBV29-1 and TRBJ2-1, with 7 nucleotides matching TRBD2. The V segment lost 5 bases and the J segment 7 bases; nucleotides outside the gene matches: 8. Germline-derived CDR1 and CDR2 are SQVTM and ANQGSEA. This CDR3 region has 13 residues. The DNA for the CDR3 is TGCAGCGTTCCCCGGGGAGGGCGAAATGAGCAGTTCTTC. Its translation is CSVPRGGRNEQFF.

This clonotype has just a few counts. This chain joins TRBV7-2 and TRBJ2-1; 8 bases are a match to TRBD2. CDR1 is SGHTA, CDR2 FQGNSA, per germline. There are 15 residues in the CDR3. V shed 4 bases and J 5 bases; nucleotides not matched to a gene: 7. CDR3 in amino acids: CASSSIAGRNNEQFF. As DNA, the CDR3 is TGTGCCAGCAGCTCCATAGCGGGGCGAAACAATGAGCAGTTCTTC. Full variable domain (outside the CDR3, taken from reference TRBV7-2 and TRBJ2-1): GAGVSQSPSNKVTEKGKDVELRCDPISGHTALYWYRQSLGQGLEFLIYFQGNSAPDKSGLPSDRFSAERTGGSVSTLTIQRTQQEDSAVYLCASSSIAGRNNEQFFGPGTRLTVL.

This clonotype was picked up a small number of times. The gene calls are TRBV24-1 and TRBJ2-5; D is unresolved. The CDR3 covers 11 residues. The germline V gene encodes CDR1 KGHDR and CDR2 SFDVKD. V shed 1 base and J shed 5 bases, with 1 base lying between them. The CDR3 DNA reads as TGTGCCACCAGTGATTTTGAGACCCAGTACTTC. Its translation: CATSDFETQYF.

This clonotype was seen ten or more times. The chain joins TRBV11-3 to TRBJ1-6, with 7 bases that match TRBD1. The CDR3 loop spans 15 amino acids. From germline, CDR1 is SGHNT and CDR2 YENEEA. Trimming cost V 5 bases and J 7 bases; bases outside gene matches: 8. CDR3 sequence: CASSPNRGGNSPLHF. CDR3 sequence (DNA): TGTGCCAGCAGCCCAAACAGGGGAGGCAATTCACCCCTCCACTTT.

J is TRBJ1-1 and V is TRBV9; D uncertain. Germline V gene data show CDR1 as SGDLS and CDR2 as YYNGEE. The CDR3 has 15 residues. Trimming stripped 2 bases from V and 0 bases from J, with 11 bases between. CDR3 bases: TGTGCCAGCAGCGTCATGTCGAACTTGAACACTGAAGCTTTCTTT. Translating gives CASSVMSNLNTEAFF.

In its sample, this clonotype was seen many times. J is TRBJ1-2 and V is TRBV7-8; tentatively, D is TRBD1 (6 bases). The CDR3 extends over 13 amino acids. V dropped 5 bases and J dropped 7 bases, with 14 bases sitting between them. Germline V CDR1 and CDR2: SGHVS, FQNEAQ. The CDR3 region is CASSPQGHGGYTF. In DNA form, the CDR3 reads TGTGCCAGCAGCCCACAGGGTCACGGTGGCTACACCTTC.

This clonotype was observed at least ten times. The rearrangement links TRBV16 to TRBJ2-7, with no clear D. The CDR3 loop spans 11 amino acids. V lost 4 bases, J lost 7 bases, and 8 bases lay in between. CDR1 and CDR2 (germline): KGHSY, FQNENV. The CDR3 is CASSRTAEQYF. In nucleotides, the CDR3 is TGTGCCAGCAGCCGCACCGCTGAGCAGTACTTC. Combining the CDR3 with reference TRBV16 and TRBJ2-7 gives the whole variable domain GEEVAQTPKHLVRGEGQKAKLYCAPIKGHSYVFWYQQVLKNEFKFLISFQNENVFDETGMPKERFSAKCLPNSPCSLEIQATKLEDSAVYFCASSRTAEQYFGPGTRLTVT.

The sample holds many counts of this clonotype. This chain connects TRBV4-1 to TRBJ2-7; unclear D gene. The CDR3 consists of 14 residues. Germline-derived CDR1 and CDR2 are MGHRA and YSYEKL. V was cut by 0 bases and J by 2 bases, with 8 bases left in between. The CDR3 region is CASSQEWQAYEQYF. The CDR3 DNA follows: TGCGCCAGCAGCCAAGAGTGGCAGGCCTACGAGCAGTACTTC.

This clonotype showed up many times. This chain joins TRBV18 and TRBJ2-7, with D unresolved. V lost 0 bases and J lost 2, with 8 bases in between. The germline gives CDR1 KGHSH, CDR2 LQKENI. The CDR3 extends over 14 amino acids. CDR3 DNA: TGTGCCAGCTCACCACCCGCCGGCACCTACGAGCAGTACTTC. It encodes CASSPPAGTYEQYF.

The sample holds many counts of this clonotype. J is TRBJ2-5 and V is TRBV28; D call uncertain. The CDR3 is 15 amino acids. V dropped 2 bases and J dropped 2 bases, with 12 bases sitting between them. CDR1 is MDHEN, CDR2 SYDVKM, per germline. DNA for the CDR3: TGTGCCAGCAGTTTACCCCGGTCGGGTCAAGAGACCCAGTACTTC. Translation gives CASSLPRSGQETQYF.

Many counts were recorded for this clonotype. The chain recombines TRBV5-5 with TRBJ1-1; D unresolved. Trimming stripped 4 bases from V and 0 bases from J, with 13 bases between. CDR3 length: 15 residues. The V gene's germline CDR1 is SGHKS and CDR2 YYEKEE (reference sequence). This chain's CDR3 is CASSGVRVMNTEAFF. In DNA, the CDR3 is TGTGCCAGCAGCGGCGTAAGGGTTATGAACACTGAAGCTTTCTTT.

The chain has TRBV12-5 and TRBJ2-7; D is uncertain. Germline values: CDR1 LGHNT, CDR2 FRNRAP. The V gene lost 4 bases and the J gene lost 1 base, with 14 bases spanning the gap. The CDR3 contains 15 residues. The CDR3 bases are TGTGCTAGTGGTTCGACACAGCGTTCATCCTACGAGCAGTACTTC. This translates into CASGSTQRSSYEQYF. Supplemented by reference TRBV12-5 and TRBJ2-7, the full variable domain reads DARVTQTPRHKVTEMGQEVTMRCQPILGHNTVFWYRQTMMQGLELLAYFRNRAPLDDSGMPKDRFSAEMPDATLATLKIQPSEPRDSAVYFCASGSTQRSSYEQYFGPGTRLTVT.

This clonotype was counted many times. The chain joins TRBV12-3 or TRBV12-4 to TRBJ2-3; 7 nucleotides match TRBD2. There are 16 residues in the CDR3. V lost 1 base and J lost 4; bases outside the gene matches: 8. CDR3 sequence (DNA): TGTGCCAGCAGTTTAGTTGGACGGGAGGTTGCAGATACGCAGTATTTT. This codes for CASSLVGREVADTQYF.

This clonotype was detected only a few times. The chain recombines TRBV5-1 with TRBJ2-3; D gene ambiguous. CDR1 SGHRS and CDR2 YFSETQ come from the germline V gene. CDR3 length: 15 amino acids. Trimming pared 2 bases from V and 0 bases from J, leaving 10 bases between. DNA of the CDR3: TGCGCCAGCAGCTTTTACCATACTAGCACAGATACGCAGTATTTT. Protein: CASSFYHTSTDTQYF.

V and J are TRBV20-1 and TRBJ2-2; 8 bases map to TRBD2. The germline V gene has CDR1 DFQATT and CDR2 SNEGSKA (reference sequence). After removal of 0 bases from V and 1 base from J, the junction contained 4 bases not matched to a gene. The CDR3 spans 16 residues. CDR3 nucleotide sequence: TGCAGTGCTAGAGATCGGGAGGGTGAGAACACCGGGGAGCTGTTTTTT. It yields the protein CSARDREGENTGELFF.